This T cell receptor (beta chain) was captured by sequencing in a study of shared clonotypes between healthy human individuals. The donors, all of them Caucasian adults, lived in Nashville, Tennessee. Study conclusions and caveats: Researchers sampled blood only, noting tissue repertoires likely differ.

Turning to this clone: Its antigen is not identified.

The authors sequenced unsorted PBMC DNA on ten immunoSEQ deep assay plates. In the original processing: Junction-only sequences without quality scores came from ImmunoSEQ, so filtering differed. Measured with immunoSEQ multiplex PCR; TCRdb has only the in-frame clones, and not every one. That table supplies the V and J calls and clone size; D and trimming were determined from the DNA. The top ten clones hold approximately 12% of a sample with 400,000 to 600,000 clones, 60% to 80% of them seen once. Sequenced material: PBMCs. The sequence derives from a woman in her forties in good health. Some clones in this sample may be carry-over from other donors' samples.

CDR3 coding DNA: TGTGCCAGCAGCGGACAACTAGCGGGGCTAAACAATGAGCAGTTCTTC. Residues: CASSGQLAGLNNEQFF. This chain connects TRBV7-3 to TRBJ2-1, with 10 bases fitting TRBD2. From germline, CDR1 is SGHTA and CDR2 FQGTGA. Unmatched junction bases numbered 9, after V lost 5 bases and J lost 5 bases. This CDR3 is built from 16 residues.